A single sample gave rise to the 32 T cell receptor beta chains below, sequenced in a study of T cells in Graves' hyperthyroidism and ophthalmopathy. TCR beta CDR3 regions were amplified from RNA. HTBI primers were used for first-round RT-PCR of the TCR CDR3. One entry per CDR3 protein results from TCRdb running MiXCR on the multiplex PCR reads. The data contain 300,000 to 400,000 distinct CDR3 sequences, about 18% of them singletons. Source material: blood. These receptors were obtained from a woman aged 50 to 60 with Graves' hyperthyroidism.

The chain combines TRBV11-2 with TRBJ2-5; 10 nucleotides match TRBD2. This CDR3 has 15 residues. Germline CDR1 is SGHAT and CDR2 is FQNNGV. Trimming cost V 4 bases and J 5 bases; bases outside gene matches: 7. The CDR3 coding sequence is TGTGCCAGCAGCTATGGAGCGGGGGGGAGCGAGACCCAGTACTTC. Translated, it gives CASSYGAGGSETQYF. The full variable domain, with the rest looked up from reference TRBV11-2 and TRBJ2-5, is EAGVAQSPRYKIIEKRQSVAFWCNPISGHATLYWYQQILGQGPKLLIQFQNNGVVDDSQLPKDRFSAERLKGVDSTLKIQPAKLEDSAVYLCASSYGAGGSETQYFGPGTRLLVL.

This clonotype was seen more than once but under ten times. The V call is TRBV5-1, the J call TRBJ2-5; D is perhaps TRBD1 (6 bases). V lost 4 bases to trimming and J lost 4 bases, with 11 bases between them. The germline V gene has CDR1 SGHRS and CDR2 YFSETQ. CDR3 length: 13 amino acids. CDR3 residues: CASSTDRTETQYF. The CDR3 bases are TGCGCCAGCAGCACTGACAGGACAGAGACCCAGTACTTC.

The V and J genes are TRBV27 and TRBJ2-6, with D possibly being TRBD2 (7 bases). Trimming cost V 4 bases and J 6 bases, with 13 bases left between them. The CDR3 runs 15 residues. In germline, CDR1 is MNHEY, CDR2 SMNVEV (reference sequence). CDR3 nucleotides: TGTGCCAGCAGTTACGGGGGGCGAACGGCCAACGTCCTGACTTTC. This gives the protein CASSYGGRTANVLTF.

This clonotype came up many times. V gene TRBV6-6 combines with J gene TRBJ1-1; possible D gene TRBD1, 5 bases. Germline V gene lookup returns CDR1 MNHNY and CDR2 SVGAGI (reference sequence). The germline V and J ends were trimmed by 2 bases and 1 base, with 20 bases remaining between them. CDR3 length equals 18 residues. DNA for the CDR3: TGTGCCAGCAGTTACGGCTCTACGGGGCGGTGGGCGAACACTGAAGCTTTCTTT. This codes for CASSYGSTGRWANTEAFF.

The V gene is TRBV10-3, the J gene TRBJ2-3; 7 bases are shared with TRBD2. This CDR3 is 15 amino acids long. Trimming at V came to 4 bases and at J to 5 bases, leaving 9 bases not matched to a gene. CDR1 and CDR2 (germline): ENHRY, SYGVKD. CDR3 in amino acids: CAISAAGIGVDTQYF. CDR3 nucleotides: TGTGCCATCAGTGCAGCGGGAATCGGGGTAGATACGCAGTATTTT.

This sequence joins TRBV7-2 and TRBJ2-5; D gene ambiguous. Germline loops: CDR1 SGHTA, CDR2 FQGNSA. The length of the CDR3 is 13 residues. The germline V and J ends were trimmed by 5 bases and 4 bases, with 11 bases remaining between them. The CDR3 region is CASSQQTGETQYF. The CDR3 bases are TGTGCCAGCAGCCAACAGACGGGAGAGACCCAGTACTTC.

There are many counts of this clonotype. The CDR3, as DNA: TGTGCCAGCAGCTTGTCCACAGGGGAAGCTTGGGGCACTGAAGCTTTCTTT. As protein: CASSLSTGEAWGTEAFF. This chain joins TRBV5-8 and TRBJ1-1; 7 nucleotides align to TRBD1. The trim removed 1 base at V and 4 bases at J, leaving 13 bases unmatched. This CDR3 is 17 amino acids long. Germline values: CDR1 SGHTS, CDR2 YDEGEE.

There are a few counts of this clonotype. This rearrangement joins TRBV10-1 to TRBJ2-7; 10 positions match TRBD2. CDR1 and CDR2 from the germline V gene are WNHNN and SYGVQD (reference sequence). The CDR3 runs to 14 residues. Trimming cost V 6 bases and J 7 bases; bases outside gene matches: 9. The CDR3 loop reads CASSASGRENEQYF. The CDR3 DNA reads as TGCGCCAGCAGCGCTAGCGGGAGAGAGAATGAGCAGTACTTC.

This clonotype was detected many times. The chain employs TRBV5-1 and TRBJ2-1, with 7 nucleotides matching TRBD2. This CDR3 contains 14 residues. The V and J ends lost 0 bases and 6 bases, in that order; junction bases with no gene match: 3. Germline lookup yields CDR1 SGHRS and CDR2 YFSETQ. This CDR3 is CASSLAASGNEQFF. As DNA, the CDR3 is TGCGCCAGCAGCTTGGCCGCTAGCGGCAATGAGCAGTTCTTC. Based on the CDR3 plus reference TRBV5-1 and TRBJ2-1, the full variable domain is KAGVTQTPRYLIKTRGQQVTLSCSPISGHRSVSWYQQTPGQGLQFLFEYFSETQRNKGNFPGRFSGRQFSNSRSEMNVSTLELGDSALYLCASSLAASGNEQFFGPGTRLTVL.

The CDR3 here is CASSLLGGDTGELFF. The CDR3 DNA reads TGTGCCAGCAGTTTACTGGGAGGTGATACCGGGGAGCTGTTTTTT. V and J are TRBV28 and TRBJ2-2, with a possible D match to TRBD2 (6 bases). This CDR3 is built from 15 residues. V lost 2 bases, J lost 5 bases, and 12 bases lay in between. Germline V gene lookup returns CDR1 MDHEN and CDR2 SYDVKM.

This clonotype was seen repeatedly, ten times or more. The CDR3 reads CASSLDGTDYGYTF. The CDR3 DNA reads as TGTGCCAGCAGCTTAGATGGGACAGACTATGGCTACACCTTC. The rearrangement uses TRBV7-9 and TRBJ1-2; 7 bases match TRBD1. V lost 1 base, J lost 3 bases, and 2 bases stayed unmatched. Looked up from germline, CDR1 is SEHNR and CDR2 is FQNEAQ (reference sequence). The CDR3 is 14 residues long. Full variable domain (outside the CDR3, taken from reference TRBV7-9 and TRBJ1-2): DTGVSQNPRHKITKRGQNVTFRCDPISEHNRLYWYRQTLGQGPEFLTYFQNEAQLEKSRLLSDRFSAERPKGSFSTLEIQRTEQGDSAMYLCASSLDGTDYGYTFGSGTRLTVV.

The chain is built from TRBV5-6 and TRBJ2-2; D unclear. Germline-derived CDR1 and CDR2 are SGHDT and YYEEEE. The CDR3 runs 16 residues. V was pared by 0 bases and J by 6 bases, with 15 bases between. CDR3 in amino acids: CASSLGVGSPAGELFF. As DNA, the CDR3 is TGTGCCAGCAGCTTGGGGGTGGGCTCCCCGGCCGGGGAGCTGTTTTTT. The full variable domain, its missing parts supplied by reference TRBV5-6 and TRBJ2-2, is DAGVTQSPTHLIKTRGQQVTLRCSPKSGHDTVSWYQQALGQGPQFIFQYYEEEERQRGNFPDRFSGHQFPNYSSELNVNALLLGDSALYLCASSLGVGSPAGELFFGEGSRLTVL.

This sequence joins TRBV5-1 and TRBJ2-3; a possible D gene is TRBD2 (7 bases). Between the trimmed V and J ends, which lost 2 bases and 4 bases, there was a span of 14 bases. Looked up from germline, CDR1 is SGHRS and CDR2 is YFSETQ. The CDR3 runs to 15 residues. The CDR3 DNA reads TGCGCCAGCAGCTTTGTCGGGGGGCTTTCAGATACGCAGTATTTT. This encodes CASSFVGGLSDTQYF.

The V gene is TRBV7-2, the J gene TRBJ2-7; the D gene is possibly TRBD1 (6 bases). V lost 3 bases, J lost 3 bases, and 15 bases lay in between. CDR1 and CDR2 from the germline V gene are SGHTA and FQGNSA. CDR3 length equals 15 residues. The chain's CDR3 is CASSFGWRGGYEQYF. For the CDR3, the DNA is TGTGCCAGCAGCTTCGGTTGGCGAGGGGGCTACGAGCAGTACTTC.

This clonotype was seen a handful of times. The chain joins TRBV10-3 to TRBJ1-2; no clear D gene. Germline CDR1 is ENHRY and CDR2 is SYGVKD. Deletions cut 7 bases from V and 0 bases from J, with 9 bases between. The CDR3 extends over 13 amino acids. CDR3 protein: CAITGEANYGYTF. The CDR3 DNA sequence: TGTGCCATCACTGGGGAAGCTAACTATGGCTACACCTTC.

The gene calls are TRBV19 and TRBJ2-1; D remains unclear. In germline, CDR1 is LNHDA, CDR2 SQIVND (reference sequence). The CDR3 covers 14 residues. V gave up 3 bases and J gave up 9 bases, with 15 bases separating them. The CDR3 sequence is CASSIIQSAAEQFF. CDR3 coding DNA: TGTGCCAGTAGTATTATTCAATCGGCAGCTGAGCAGTTCTTC.

Note on this clonotype: One base away lies a much larger clone, so this may be a sequencing read error. The V gene is TRBV5-6, the J gene TRBJ2-5; D remains unclear. CDR3 size: 14 residues. Trimming left V 0 bases short and J 3 bases short, with 9 bases between. CDR1 and CDR2 (germline): SGHDT, YYEEEE. CDR3 sequence: CASSLVTDEETQYF. The CDR3 DNA is TGTGCCAGCAGCTTGGTCACAGATGAAGAGACCCAGTACTTC.

V gene TRBV19 combines with J gene TRBJ1-1; D may be TRBD1 (5 bases). CDR1 is LNHDA and CDR2 is SQIVND in the germline V gene (reference sequence). Trimming stripped 5 bases from V and 3 bases from J, with 7 bases between. The CDR3 loop spans 12 amino acids. CDR3 residues: CASSDRYTEAFF. The CDR3 nucleotides are TGTGCCAGTAGTGACAGATACACTGAAGCTTTCTTT.

The rearrangement links TRBV5-6 to TRBJ1-5; D is perhaps TRBD1 (6 bases). The germline CDR1 and CDR2 sequences are SGHDT and YYEEEE. The CDR3 sequence is 15 residues long. Trimming shortened V by 4 bases and J by 3 bases, and 14 bases separated the two germline ends. CDR3 nucleotides: TGTGCCAGCAGCGCTACAGGGTCCTACAATCAGCCCCAGCATTTT. Amino acids: CASSATGSYNQPQHF. Using reference TRBV5-6 and TRBJ1-5 for the parts outside the CDR3, the full variable domain is DAGVTQSPTHLIKTRGQQVTLRCSPKSGHDTVSWYQQALGQGPQFIFQYYEEEERQRGNFPDRFSGHQFPNYSSELNVNALLLGDSALYLCASSATGSYNQPQHFGDGTRLSIL.

This clonotype was seen more than once but under ten times. The rearrangement links TRBV28 to TRBJ1-4, with TRBD1 identical over 10 bases. Unmatched junction bases numbered 3, after V lost 6 bases and J lost 8 bases. The germline CDR1 and CDR2 sequences are MDHEN and SYDVKM. CDR3 length: 13 amino acids. CDR3 sequence reads: CASRDRGREKLFF. CDR3 DNA: TGTGCCAGCAGGGACAGGGGGAGGGAAAAACTGTTTTTT.

The chain employs TRBV12-3 or TRBV12-4 and TRBJ1-1; D might be TRBD1 (5 bases). The CDR3 runs 13 residues. Trimming stripped 5 bases from V and 4 bases from J, with 11 bases between. The chain's CDR3 is CASSVDSFTEAFF. As DNA, the CDR3 is TGTGCCAGCAGTGTCGACAGCTTCACTGAAGCTTTCTTT.

The genes are TRBV9 and TRBJ1-2; tentatively, D is TRBD1 (5 bases). Trimming left V 7 bases short and J 14 bases short, with 15 bases between. Germline V gives CDR1 SGDLS, CDR2 YYNGEE. The CDR3 loop spans 10 amino acids. CDR3 in DNA: TGTGCCAGCGGGGACCCGGGGGTGACCTTC. This codes for CASGDPGVTF.

In this sample, this clonotype turned up a few times. CDR3 sequence reads: CASSELDKNEQFF. Here the CDR3 DNA reads TGTGCCAGCAGTGAACTTGACAAAAATGAGCAGTTCTTC. The chain has TRBV6-1 and TRBJ2-1, with D unresolved. CDR1 is MNHNS and CDR2 is SASEGT in the germline V gene. This CDR3 is 13 amino acids long. V shed 2 bases and J shed 7 bases, with 9 bases lying between them.

In its sample, this clonotype was seen many times. The J gene is TRBJ1-3, the V gene TRBV12-3 or TRBV12-4; D is unresolved. Deletions cut 6 bases from V and 6 bases from J, with 12 bases between. This CDR3 comprises 13 residues. CDR3 residues: CASSEILANTIYF. The CDR3 DNA reads as TGTGCCAGCAGCGAGATCCTCGCAAACACCATATATTTT.

The sample holds many counts of this clonotype. V usage is TRBV9 and J usage is TRBJ2-7; 8 nucleotides match TRBD1. From germline, CDR1 is SGDLS and CDR2 YYNGEE. V lost 2 bases, J lost 4 bases, and 8 bases stayed unmatched. There are 15 residues in the CDR3. The CDR3 here is CASSVSPGGIYEQYF. In nucleotides, the CDR3 is TGTGCCAGCAGCGTCAGCCCAGGGGGCATATACGAGCAGTACTTC.

The chain links TRBV6-1 to TRBJ2-2; 8 bases agree with TRBD2. Germline values: CDR1 MNHNS, CDR2 SASEGT. The CDR3 length is 13 residues. V shed 11 bases and J 4 bases; nucleotides not matched to a gene: 6. For the CDR3, the DNA is TGTGCCGCCGGGGGGGGGGGCACCGGGGAGCTGTTTTTT. Encoded protein: CAAGGGGTGELFF.

This clonotype turned up a few times. This rearrangement joins TRBV9 to TRBJ2-1; 9 bases align to TRBD2. This CDR3 comprises 17 residues. Looked up from germline, CDR1 is SGDLS and CDR2 is YYNGEE. The J segment lost 10 bases and the V segment lost 0 bases, leaving 14 bases of the junction unmatched. The CDR3 DNA reads as TGTGCCAGCAGCGTAGCGGCAGGTGGTAGCGGGAGAGGGGAGCAGTTCTTC. Translating gives CASSVAAGGSGRGEQFF. The complete variable domain, with remaining parts taken from reference TRBV9 and TRBJ2-1, reads DSGVTQTPKHLITATGQRVTLRCSPRSGDLSVYWYQQSLDQGLQFLIQYYNGEERAKGNILERFSAQQFPDLHSELNLSSLELGDSALYFCASSVAAGGSGRGEQFFGPGTRLTVL.

This clonotype appeared many times. The chain links TRBV2 to TRBJ2-5; D remains ambiguous. Germline assignment: CDR1 SNHLY and CDR2 FYNNEI. V lost 0 bases and J lost 12, with 8 bases in between. The CDR3 consists of 11 residues. DNA for the CDR3: TGTGCCAGCAGTGAAGCGGGCAGTGAGTACTTC. This sequence encodes CASSEAGSEYF.

This chain uses TRBV10-3 with TRBJ2-7; D tentatively fits TRBD1 or TRBD2 (7 bases each). The CDR3 extends over 12 amino acids. Germline V gene sequence: CDR1 ENHRY, CDR2 SYGVKD. V was clipped by 6 bases and J by 6 bases, with 12 bases between them. The CDR3 here is CAIRPGGVEQYF. In DNA form, the CDR3 reads TGTGCCATCAGGCCAGGGGGGGTCGAGCAGTACTTC.

This clonotype was seen repeatedly, ten times or more. The CDR3 nucleotides read TGTGCCAGCAGTTTGGACCTCGGTGGGGGAGAGACCCAGTACTTC. Translated: CASSLDLGGGETQYF. This rearrangement joins TRBV12-3 or TRBV12-4 to TRBJ2-5, with D perhaps TRBD1 or TRBD2 (5 bases each). V was pared by 3 bases and J by 4 bases, with 15 bases between. The CDR3 is 15 residues long.

The rearrangement links TRBV19 to TRBJ2-2; TRBD2 matches 12 bases. The J segment lost 3 bases and the V segment lost 9 bases, leaving 11 bases of the junction unmatched. The CDR3 consists of 17 residues. The germline CDR1 and CDR2 sequences are LNHDA and SQIVND (reference sequence). CDR3 coding DNA: TGTGCCAGCAGCTTGTTTGGGACTAGCGGGCACACCGGGGAGCTGTTTTTT. Its translation: CASSLFGTSGHTGELFF.

The rearrangement links TRBV19 to TRBJ1-1; 9 bases are shared with TRBD1. V shed 9 bases and J 8 bases; nucleotides not matched to a gene: 10. The CDR3 loop spans 13 amino acids. CDR1 is LNHDA and CDR2 is SQIVND in the germline V gene (reference sequence). Written as DNA, the CDR3 is TGTGCCAGCACTGGACAGGGGCTTTGGGAAGCTTTCTTT. The encoded protein is CASTGQGLWEAFF.